This paragraph covers one T cell receptor (beta chain) sequence. The J segment lost 6 bases and the V segment lost 8 bases, leaving 12 bases of the junction unmatched. The CDR3 spans 15 residues. The germline CDR1 and CDR2 sequences are LGHNA and YNFKEQ. The data are from a study of blood T cell repertoires in COVID-19. Across the whole study: Sources were T cells, B-cell-depleted T cells, or PBMCs; the material itself was cDNA or gDNA.

Measured with immunoSEQ multiplex PCR; TCRdb has only the in-frame clones, and not every one. The table shows 250,000 or so clones, with about 85% occurring only once. The chain employs TRBV4-2 and TRBJ2-3; 9 nucleotides match TRBD2. The sequencing sample was made of PBMCs or T cells enriched from blood (not recorded which). This receptor was obtained from a woman in her fifties or sixties who had been exposed to COVID-19. CDR3 nucleotide sequence: TGTGCCAGCGCTGGCGGGGGGGAAGGGGTGGATACGCAGTATTTT. It yields the protein CASAGGGEGVDTQYF.